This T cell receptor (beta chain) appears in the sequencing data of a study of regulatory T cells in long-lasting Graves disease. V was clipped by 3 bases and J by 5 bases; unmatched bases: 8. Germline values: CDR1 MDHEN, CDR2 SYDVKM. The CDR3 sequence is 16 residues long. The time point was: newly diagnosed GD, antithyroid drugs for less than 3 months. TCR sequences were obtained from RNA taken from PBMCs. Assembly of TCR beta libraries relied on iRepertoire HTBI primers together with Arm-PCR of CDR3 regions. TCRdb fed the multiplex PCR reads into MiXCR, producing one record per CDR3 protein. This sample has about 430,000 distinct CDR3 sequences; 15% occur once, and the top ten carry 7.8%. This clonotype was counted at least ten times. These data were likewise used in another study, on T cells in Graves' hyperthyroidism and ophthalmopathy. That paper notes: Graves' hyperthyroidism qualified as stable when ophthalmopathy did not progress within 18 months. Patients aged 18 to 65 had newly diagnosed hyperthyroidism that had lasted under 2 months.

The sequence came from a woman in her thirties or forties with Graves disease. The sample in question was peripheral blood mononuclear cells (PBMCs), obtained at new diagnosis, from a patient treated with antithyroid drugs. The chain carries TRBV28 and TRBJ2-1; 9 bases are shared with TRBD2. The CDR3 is CASSFASGTADNEQFF. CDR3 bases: TGTGCCAGCAGTTTTGCTAGCGGGACCGCCGACAATGAGCAGTTCTTC. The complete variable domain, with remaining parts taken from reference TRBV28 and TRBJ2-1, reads DVKVTQSSRYLVKRTGEKVFLECVQDMDHENMFWYRQDPGLGLRLIYFSYDVKMKEKGDIPEGYSVSREKKERFSLILESASTNQTSMYLCASSFASGTADNEQFFGPGTRLTVL.